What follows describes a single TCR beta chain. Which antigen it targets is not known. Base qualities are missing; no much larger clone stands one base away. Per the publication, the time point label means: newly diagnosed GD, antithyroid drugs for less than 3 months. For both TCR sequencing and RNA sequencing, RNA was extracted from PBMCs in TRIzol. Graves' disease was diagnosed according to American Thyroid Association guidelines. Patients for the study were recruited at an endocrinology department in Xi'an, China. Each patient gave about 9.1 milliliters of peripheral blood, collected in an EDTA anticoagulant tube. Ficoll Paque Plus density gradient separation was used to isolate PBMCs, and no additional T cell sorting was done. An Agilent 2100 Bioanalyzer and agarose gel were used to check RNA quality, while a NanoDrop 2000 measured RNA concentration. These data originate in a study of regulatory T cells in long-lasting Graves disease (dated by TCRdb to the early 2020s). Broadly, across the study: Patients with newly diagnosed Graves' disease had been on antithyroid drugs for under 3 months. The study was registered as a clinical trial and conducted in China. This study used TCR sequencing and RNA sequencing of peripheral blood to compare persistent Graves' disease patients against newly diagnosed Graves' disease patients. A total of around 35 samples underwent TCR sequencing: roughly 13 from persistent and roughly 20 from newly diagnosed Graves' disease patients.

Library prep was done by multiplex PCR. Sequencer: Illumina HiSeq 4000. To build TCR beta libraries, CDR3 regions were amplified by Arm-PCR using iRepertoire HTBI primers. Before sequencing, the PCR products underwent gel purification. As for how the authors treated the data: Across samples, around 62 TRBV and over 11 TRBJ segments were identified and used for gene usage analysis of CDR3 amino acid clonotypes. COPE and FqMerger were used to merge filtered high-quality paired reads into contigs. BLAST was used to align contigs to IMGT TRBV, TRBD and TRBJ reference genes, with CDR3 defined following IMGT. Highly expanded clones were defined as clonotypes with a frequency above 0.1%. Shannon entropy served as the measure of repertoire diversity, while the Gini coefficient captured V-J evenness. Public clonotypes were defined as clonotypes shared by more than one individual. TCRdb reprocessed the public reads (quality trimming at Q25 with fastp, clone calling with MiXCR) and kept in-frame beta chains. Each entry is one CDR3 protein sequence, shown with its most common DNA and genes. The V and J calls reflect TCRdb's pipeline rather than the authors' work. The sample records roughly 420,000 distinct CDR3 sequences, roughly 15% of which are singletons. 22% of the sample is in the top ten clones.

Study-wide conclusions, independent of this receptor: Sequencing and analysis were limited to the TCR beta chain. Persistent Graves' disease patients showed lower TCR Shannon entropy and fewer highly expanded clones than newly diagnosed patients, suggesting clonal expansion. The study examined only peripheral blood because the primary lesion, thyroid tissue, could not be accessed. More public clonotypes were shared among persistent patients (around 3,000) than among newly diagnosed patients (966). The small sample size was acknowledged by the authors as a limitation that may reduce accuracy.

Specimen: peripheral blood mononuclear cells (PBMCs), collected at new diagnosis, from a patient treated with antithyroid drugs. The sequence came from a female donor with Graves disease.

The CDR3 region has the sequence CASSLPQGRTDTQYF. In nucleotide form, the sequence is TGTGCCAGCAGTTTGCCTCAGGGGAGGACAGATACGCAGTATTTT. The rearranged segments are TRBV28 and TRBJ2-3; the D element could tentatively be TRBD1 or TRBD2, as 6 bases agree for each. From the germline V gene, CDR1 is MDHEN and CDR2 is SYDVKM. V drops 3 bases and J drops 3 bases, leaving 13 bases in between. The CDR3 goes from the cysteine to the phenylalanine over 15 residues. Of the read, only the CDR3 DNA is kept; its 45 bases are in frame from base 1.